These 7 T cell receptor beta chains were all obtained from the same sample, sequenced in a study of PD-1 blockade in mismatch repair-deficient tumors. The data were produced by immunoSEQ multiplex PCR, yet TCRdb's version contains in-frame clones alone and is incomplete. The sample consists of more than 90,000 clones, more than 60% of them appearing once. The sample consisted of peripheral blood, taken 60 to 65 weeks after starting pembrolizumab. The receptors come from an adult with mismatch repair-deficient cancer.

The gene calls are TRBV5-3 and TRBJ1-1, with 7 bases fitting TRBD1. TRBV5-3 carries the ORF label, with uncertain function. The CDR3 is made up of 15 amino acids. V dropped 0 bases and J dropped 0; count of bases not matched to a gene: 2. The chain's CDR3 is CARSLAGGLNTEAFF. The CDR3 bases are TGTGCCAGAAGCTTGGCAGGGGGGCTGAACACTGAAGCTTTCTTT.

This rearrangement joins TRBV18 to TRBJ1-5; tentative D call: TRBD1 (5 bases). Germline V gives CDR1 KGHSH, CDR2 LQKENI. The V gene lost 5 bases and the J gene lost 2 bases, with 10 bases spanning the gap. This CDR3 has 14 residues. The CDR3, as DNA: TGTGCCAGCTCAGTGGACAATGGCAATCAGCCCCAGCATTTT. This sequence encodes CASSVDNGNQPQHF. The full variable domain, in which reference TRBV18 and TRBJ1-5 provide the parts outside the CDR3, is NAGVMQNPRHLVRRRGQEARLRCSPMKGHSHVYWYRQLPEEGLKFMVYLQKENIIDESGMPKERFSAEFPKEGPSILRIQQVVRGDSAAYFCASSVDNGNQPQHFGDGTRLSIL.

The chain uses TRBV6-1 and TRBJ1-5, with TRBD1 matching over 12 bases. The CDR3 loop spans 14 amino acids. Germline assignment: CDR1 MNHNS and CDR2 SASEGT. J lost 7 bases, V lost 6 bases, and 4 bases had no gene match. The CDR3 DNA is TGTGCCAGCAGGGGGACAGGGGGCGCCCAGCCCCAGCATTTT. It is translated as CASRGTGGAQPQHF.

The rearrangement uses TRBV4-1 and TRBJ1-2; 12 bases map to TRBD1. Unmatched junction bases numbered 10, after V lost 4 bases and J lost 7 bases. The V gene's germline CDR1 is MGHRA and CDR2 YSYEKL. The CDR3 has 16 residues. The CDR3 spells CASSLDPGQGAVGYTF. In DNA form, the CDR3 reads TGCGCCAGCAGCCTCGATCCGGGACAGGGGGCGGTTGGCTACACCTTC.

This clone was seen a single time. The rearrangement joins TRBV4-3 to TRBJ2-5, with TRBD2 matching over 8 bases. Per germline, CDR1 LGHNA and CDR2 YSLEER. Losses at the gene ends were 3 bases for V and 5 bases for J; bases not matched to a gene: 8. The CDR3 is 15 residues long. DNA of the CDR3: TGCGCCAGCAGCCATAGCGGGGAGGGCGGGGAGACCCAGTACTTC. Its protein is CASSHSGEGGETQYF.

V usage is TRBV7-6 and J usage is TRBJ2-2, with no clear D. The V end was cut by 3 bases, the J end by 9 bases, with 2 bases between. Looked up from germline, CDR1 is SGHVS and CDR2 is FNYEAQ. The CDR3 has 10 amino acids. CDR3 amino acids: CASSFWELFF. For the CDR3, the DNA is TGTGCCAGCAGCTTCTGGGAGCTGTTTTTT.

The chain has TRBV19 and TRBJ2-6, with D maybe TRBD1 (5 bases). In germline, CDR1 is LNHDA, CDR2 SQIVND (reference sequence). The CDR3 covers 15 residues. The germline V and J ends were trimmed by 3 bases and 1 base, with 7 bases remaining between them. CDR3 in DNA: TGTGCCAGTAGTATCCCAGGGTCTGGGGCCAACGTCCTGACTTTC. Protein: CASSIPGSGANVLTF.